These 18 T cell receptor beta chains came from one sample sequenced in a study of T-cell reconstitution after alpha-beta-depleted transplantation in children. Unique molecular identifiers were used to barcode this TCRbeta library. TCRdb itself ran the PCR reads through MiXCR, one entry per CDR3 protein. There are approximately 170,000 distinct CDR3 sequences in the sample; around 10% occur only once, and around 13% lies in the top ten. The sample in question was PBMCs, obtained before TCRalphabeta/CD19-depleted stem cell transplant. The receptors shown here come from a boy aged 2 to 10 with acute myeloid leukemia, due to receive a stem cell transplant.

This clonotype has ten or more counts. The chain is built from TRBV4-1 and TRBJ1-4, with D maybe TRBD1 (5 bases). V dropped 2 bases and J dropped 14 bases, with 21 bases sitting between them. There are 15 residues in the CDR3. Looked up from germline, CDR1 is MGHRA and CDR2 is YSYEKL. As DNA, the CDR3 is TGCGCCAGCAGCCAATCGTCCCCACGTGGAGGGGCTCTGTTTTTT. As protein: CASSQSSPRGGALFF.

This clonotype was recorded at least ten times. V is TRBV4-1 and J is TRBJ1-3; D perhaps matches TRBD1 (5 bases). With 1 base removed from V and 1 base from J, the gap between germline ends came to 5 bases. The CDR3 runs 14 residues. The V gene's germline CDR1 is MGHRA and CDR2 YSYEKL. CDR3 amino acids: CASSQAGSGNTIYF. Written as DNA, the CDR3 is TGCGCCAGCAGCCAAGCAGGGTCTGGAAACACCATATATTTT.

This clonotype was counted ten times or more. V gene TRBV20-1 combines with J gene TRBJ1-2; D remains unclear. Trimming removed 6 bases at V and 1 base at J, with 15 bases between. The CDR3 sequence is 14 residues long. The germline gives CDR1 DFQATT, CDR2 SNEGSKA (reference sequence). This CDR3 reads CSALTGPLNYGYTF. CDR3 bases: TGCAGTGCCCTAACCGGGCCCCTTAACTATGGCTACACCTTC.

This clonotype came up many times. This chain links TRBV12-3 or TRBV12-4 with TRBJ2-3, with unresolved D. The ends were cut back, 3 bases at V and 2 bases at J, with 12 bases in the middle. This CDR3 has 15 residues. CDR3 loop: CASSFLATFTDTQYF. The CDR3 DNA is TGTGCCAGCAGTTTCCTGGCGACATTCACAGATACGCAGTATTTT.

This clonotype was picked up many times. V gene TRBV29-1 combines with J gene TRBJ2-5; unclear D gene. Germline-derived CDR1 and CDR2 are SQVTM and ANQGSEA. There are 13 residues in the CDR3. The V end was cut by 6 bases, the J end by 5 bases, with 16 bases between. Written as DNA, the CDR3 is TGCAGCGTGGTAGGATGGGAAGGGGAGACCCAGTACTTC. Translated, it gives CSVVGWEGETQYF.

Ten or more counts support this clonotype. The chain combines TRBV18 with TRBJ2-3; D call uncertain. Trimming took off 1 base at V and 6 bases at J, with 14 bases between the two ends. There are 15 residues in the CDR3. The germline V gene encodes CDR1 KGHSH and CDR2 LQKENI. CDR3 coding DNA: TGTGCCAGCTCACCACTTACCTTCGGCTTTGATACGCAGTATTTT. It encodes CASSPLTFGFDTQYF. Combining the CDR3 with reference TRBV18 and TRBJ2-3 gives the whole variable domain NAGVMQNPRHLVRRRGQEARLRCSPMKGHSHVYWYRQLPEEGLKFMVYLQKENIIDESGMPKERFSAEFPKEGPSILRIQQVVRGDSAAYFCASSPLTFGFDTQYFGPGTRLTVL.

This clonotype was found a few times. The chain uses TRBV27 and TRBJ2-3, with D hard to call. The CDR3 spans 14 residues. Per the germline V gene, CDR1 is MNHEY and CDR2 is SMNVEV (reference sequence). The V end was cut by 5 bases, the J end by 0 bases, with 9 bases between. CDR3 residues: CASSRTASTDTQYF. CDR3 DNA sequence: TGTGCCAGCAGTAGGACGGCCAGCACAGATACGCAGTATTTT.

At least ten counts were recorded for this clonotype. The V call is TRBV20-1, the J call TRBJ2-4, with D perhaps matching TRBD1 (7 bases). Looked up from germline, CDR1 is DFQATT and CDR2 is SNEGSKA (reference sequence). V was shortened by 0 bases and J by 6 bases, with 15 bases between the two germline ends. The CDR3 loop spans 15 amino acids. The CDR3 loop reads CSARDQRQGGNIQYF. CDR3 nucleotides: TGCAGTGCTAGAGATCAACGGCAGGGGGGAAACATTCAGTACTTC.

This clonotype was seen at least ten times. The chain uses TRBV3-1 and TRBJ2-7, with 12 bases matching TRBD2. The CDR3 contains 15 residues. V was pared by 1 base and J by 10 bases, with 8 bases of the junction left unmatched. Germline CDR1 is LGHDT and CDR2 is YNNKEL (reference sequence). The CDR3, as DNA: TGTGCCAGCAGCCAAGCGCCTAGCGGGGGGGCCGATCAGTACGTC. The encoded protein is CASSQAPSGGADQYV.

The CDR3 nucleotides are TGTGCCAGCAGCAGACTGGGGGCCCGGGAAAAACTGTTTTTT. Amino acids: CASSRLGAREKLFF. The chain carries TRBV7-6 and TRBJ1-4, with a weak D call TRBD1 (6 bases). Per the germline V gene, CDR1 is SGHVS and CDR2 is FNYEAQ. Between the trimmed V and J ends, which lost 5 bases and 8 bases, there was a span of 15 bases. There are 14 residues in the CDR3.

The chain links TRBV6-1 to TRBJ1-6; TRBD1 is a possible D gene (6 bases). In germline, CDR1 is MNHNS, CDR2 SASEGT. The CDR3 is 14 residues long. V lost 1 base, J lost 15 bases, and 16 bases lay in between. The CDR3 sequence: CASSEEVPRQVLHF. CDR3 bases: TGTGCCAGCAGTGAAGAGGTCCCTCGACAGGTCCTCCACTTT.

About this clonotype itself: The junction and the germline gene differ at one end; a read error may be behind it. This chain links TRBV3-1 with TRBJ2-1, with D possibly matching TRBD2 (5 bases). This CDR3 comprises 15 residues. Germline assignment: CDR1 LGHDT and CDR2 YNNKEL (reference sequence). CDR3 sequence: CATSQSRGSYNEQFF. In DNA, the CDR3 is TGTGCCACCAGCCAGTCTCGCGGGTCCTACAATGAGCAGTTCTTC.

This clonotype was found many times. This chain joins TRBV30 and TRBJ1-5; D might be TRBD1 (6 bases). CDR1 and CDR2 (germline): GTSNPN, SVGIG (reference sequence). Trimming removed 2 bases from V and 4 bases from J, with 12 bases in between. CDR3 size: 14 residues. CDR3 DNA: TGTGCCTGGAGTAGGGGGGCAGGGAATCAGCCCCAGCATTTT. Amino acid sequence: CAWSRGAGNQPQHF.

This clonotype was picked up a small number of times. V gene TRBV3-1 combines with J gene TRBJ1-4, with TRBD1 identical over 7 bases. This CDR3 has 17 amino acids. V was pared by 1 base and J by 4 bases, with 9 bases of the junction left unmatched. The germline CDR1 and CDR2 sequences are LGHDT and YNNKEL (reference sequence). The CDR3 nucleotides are TGTGCCAGCAGCCAAGGGGACAGTCCCGGGGTTAATGAAAAACTGTTTTTT. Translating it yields CASSQGDSPGVNEKLFF.

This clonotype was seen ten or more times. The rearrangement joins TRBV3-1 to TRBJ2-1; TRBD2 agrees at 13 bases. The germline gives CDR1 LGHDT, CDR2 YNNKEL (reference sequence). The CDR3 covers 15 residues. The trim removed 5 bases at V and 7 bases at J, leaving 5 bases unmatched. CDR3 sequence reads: CASSALAGGHNEQFF. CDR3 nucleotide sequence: TGTGCCAGCAGCGCACTAGCGGGGGGGCATAATGAGCAGTTCTTC.

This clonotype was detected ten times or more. The CDR3 protein is CASSYTGGTYEQYF. The CDR3 region has the DNA TGTGCCAGCAGTTATACAGGGGGGACCTACGAGCAGTACTTC. This chain uses TRBV12-3 or TRBV12-4 with TRBJ2-7; TRBD1 aligns across 8 bases. The CDR3 is 14 amino acids. Trimming at V came to 4 bases and at J to 2 bases, leaving 4 bases not matched to a gene.

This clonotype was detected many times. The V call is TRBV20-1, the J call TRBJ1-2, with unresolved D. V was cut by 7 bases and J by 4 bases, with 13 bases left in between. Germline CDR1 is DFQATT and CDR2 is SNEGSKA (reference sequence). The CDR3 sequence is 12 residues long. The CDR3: CSGGGSGYGYTF. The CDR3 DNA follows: TGCAGTGGTGGAGGCTCCGGCTATGGCTACACCTTC.

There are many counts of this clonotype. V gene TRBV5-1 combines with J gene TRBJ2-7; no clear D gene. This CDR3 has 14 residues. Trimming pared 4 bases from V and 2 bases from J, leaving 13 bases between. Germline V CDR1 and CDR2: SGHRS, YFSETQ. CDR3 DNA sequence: TGCGCCAGCAGCACGACTGTCAGTACCTACGAGCAGTACTTC. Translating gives CASSTTVSTYEQYF.